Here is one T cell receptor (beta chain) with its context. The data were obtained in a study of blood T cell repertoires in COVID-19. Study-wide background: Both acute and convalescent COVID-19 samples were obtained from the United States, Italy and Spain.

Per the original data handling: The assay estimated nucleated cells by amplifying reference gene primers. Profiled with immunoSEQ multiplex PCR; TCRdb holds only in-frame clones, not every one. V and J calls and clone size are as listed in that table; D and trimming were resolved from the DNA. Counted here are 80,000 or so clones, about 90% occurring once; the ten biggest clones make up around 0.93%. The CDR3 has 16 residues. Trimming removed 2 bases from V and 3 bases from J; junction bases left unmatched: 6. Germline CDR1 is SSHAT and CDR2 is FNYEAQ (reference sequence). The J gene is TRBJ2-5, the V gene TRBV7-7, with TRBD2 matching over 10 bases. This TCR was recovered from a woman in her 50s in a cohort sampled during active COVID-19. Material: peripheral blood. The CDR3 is CASSLSPSGREETQYF. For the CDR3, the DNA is TGTGCCAGCAGCTTATCGCCCAGCGGGAGGGAAGAGACCCAGTACTTC.